The clone carrying this T cell receptor beta chain was recorded a few times. Its matching antigen is unknown. Germline is not matched at one junction end, which may reflect a read error. As to time point: persistent/refractory GD, antithyroid drugs over 5 years with positive TRAb. PBMCs were the source of the RNA used for TCR sequencing. HTBI primers from iRepertoire and Arm-PCR of CDR3 regions yielded the TCR beta libraries. In TCRdb, the multiplex PCR reads were re-called with MiXCR into one record per CDR3 protein. The table shows approximately 360,000 distinct CDR3 sequences, with around 23% occurring only once. This entry comes from a study of regulatory T cells in long-lasting Graves disease. The CDR3 consists of 15 residues. Germline V gene lookup returns CDR1 MNHNS and CDR2 SASEGT. Overall study results and limits: TRBV28, TRBJ1-2 and TRBJ2-5 were segments that persistent disease favored. The study found persistent patients shared more public clonotypes (over 2,500) than new patients (approximately 970).

This TCR was recovered from a middle-aged woman with Graves disease. Material: peripheral blood mononuclear cells (PBMCs), obtained when the disease was refractory, from a patient treated with antithyroid drugs. This chain joins TRBV6-1 and TRBJ2-3; unclear D gene. The CDR3, as DNA: TGTGCCAGCAGAGAAGAGTCTTGGTCCACAGATACGCAGTATTTT. This gives the protein CASREESWSTDTQYF.